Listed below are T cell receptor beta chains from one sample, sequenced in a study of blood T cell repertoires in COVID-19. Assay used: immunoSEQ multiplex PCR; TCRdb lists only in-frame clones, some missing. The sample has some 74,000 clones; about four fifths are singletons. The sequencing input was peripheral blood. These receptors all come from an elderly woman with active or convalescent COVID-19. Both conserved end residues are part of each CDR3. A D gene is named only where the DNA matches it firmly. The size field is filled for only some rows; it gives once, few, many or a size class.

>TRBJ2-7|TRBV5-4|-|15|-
TGTGCCAGCAGCCGCGGGCTCGAAAGCTCCTACGAGCAGTACTTC
CASSRGLESSYEQYF
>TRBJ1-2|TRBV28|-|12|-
TGTGCCAGCAGTTTACTCCTCGGTGGCTACACCTTC
CASSLLLGGYTF
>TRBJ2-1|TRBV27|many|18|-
TGTGCCAGCAGTTCCCCGACCACGGGTGCGCTGGACTACAATGAGCAGTTCTTC
CASSSPTTGALDYNEQFF
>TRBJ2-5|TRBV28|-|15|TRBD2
TGTGCCAGCAGTTTTTCTAGCGGGGCGAGGGAGACCCAGTACTTC
CASSFSSGARETQYF
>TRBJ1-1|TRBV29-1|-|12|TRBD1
TGCAGCGTAGCGACAGGGGGCACTGAAGCTTTCTTT
CSVATGGTEAFF
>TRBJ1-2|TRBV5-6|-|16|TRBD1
TGTGCCAGCAGCCAATCCGGTCCCACAGGGGTTGGAGGCTACACCTTC
CASSQSGPTGVGGYTF
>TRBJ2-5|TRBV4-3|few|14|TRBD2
TGCGCCAGCAGCCAAGGACCTAGCGGTGAGACCCAGTACTTC
CASSQGPSGETQYF
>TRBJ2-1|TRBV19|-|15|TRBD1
TGTGCCAGTGAGTTCGGGACAGGGACTTACAATGAGCAGTTCTTC
CASEFGTGTYNEQFF
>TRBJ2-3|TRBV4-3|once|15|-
TGCGCCAGCAGCCAAGGGTGGGGGGGCACAGATACGCAGTATTTT
CASSQGWGGTDTQYF
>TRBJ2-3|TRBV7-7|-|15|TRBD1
TGTGCCAGCAGCTTAAGCGGGACAGGGTCAGATACGCAGTATTTT
CASSLSGTGSDTQYF
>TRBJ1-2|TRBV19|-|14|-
TGTGCCACCTCACGGGGGGGAACGAACTATGGCTACACCTTC
CATSRGGTNYGYTF
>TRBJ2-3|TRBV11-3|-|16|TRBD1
TGTGCCAGCAGCCTCGGGACAGGGGAATTGACAGATACGCAGTATTTT
CASSLGTGELTDTQYF
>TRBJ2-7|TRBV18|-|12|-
TGTGCCAGCTCACCCAGCTCCTACGAGCAGTACTTC
CASSPSSYEQYF
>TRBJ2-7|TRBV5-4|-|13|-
TGTGCCAGCAGCACCGGGACATCCTACGAGCAGTACTTC
CASSTGTSYEQYF
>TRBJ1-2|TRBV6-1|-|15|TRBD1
TGTGCCAGCAGTGAAAGGAGAGGGGGCAACTATGGCTACACCTTC
CASSERRGGNYGYTF
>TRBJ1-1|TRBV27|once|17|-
TGTGCCAGCAGTTTCCGGCAGGGGCCGTGGTCGTACACTGAAGCTTTCTTT
CASSFRQGPWSYTEAFF
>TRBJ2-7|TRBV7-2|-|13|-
TGTGCCAGCAGCCCGCTACCGGGATACGAGCAGTACTTC
CASSPLPGYEQYF
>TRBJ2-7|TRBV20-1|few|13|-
TGCAGTGCTAGTAGACAGCAGATCTACGAGCAGTACTTC
CSASRQQIYEQYF
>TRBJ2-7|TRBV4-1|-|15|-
TGCGCCAGCAGCCAAGAGTGGACACTTCTCTACGAGCAGTACTTC
CASSQEWTLLYEQYF
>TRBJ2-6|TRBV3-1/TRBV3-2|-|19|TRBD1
TGTGCCAGCAGCCACTCAAGGGGGACAGGGCATTCTGGGGCCAACGTCCTGACTTTC
CASSHSRGTGHSGANVLTF
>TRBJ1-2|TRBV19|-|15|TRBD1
TGTGCCAGTAGTATACCCCCGACAGGGCTCGGTGGCTACACCTTC
CASSIPPTGLGGYTF
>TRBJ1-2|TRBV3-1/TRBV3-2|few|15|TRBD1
TGTGCCAGCAGCCATGTTCAAAGGGGGCAAAGTGGCTACACCTTC
CASSHVQRGQSGYTF
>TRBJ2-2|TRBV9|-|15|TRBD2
TGTGCCAGCAGCCCGACTAGCGAATGGACCGGGGAGCTGTTTTTT
CASSPTSEWTGELFF
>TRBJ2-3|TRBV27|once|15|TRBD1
TGTGCCAGCAGTTTACGCAGGGGGCAGAGAGATACGCAGTATTTT
CASSLRRGQRDTQYF
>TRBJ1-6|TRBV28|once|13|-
TGTGCCAGCAGTTTAAAGGGGTATTCACCCCTCCACTTT
CASSLKGYSPLHF
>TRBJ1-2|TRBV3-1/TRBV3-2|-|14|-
TGTGCCAGCAGCCAAGAATGGAACAGAGATGGCTACACCTTC
CASSQEWNRDGYTF
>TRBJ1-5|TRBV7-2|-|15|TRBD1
TGTGCCAGCAGCTTACAAGGACAGGCCCAACAGCCCCAGCATTTT
CASSLQGQAQQPQHF
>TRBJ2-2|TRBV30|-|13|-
TGTGCCTGGACTCCCTTAGGGGGTAGGGAGCTGTTTTTT
CAWTPLGGRELFF
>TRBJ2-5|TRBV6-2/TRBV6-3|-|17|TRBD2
TGTGCCAGCAGTTACATTGGACTAGCGGGGTCCCAAGAGACCCAGTACTTC
CASSYIGLAGSQETQYF
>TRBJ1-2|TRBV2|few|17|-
TGTGCCAGCAGTCCTAGTACAGGGCTTTTAGCTAACTATGGCTACACCTTC
CASSPSTGLLANYGYTF
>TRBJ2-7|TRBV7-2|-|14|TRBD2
TGTGCCAGCAGCCCTCAGCGGGGAACCTACGAGCAGTACTTC
CASSPQRGTYEQYF
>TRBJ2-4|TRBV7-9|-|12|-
TGTGCCAGCAGCCCAATTTTAGACATTCAGTACTTC
CASSPILDIQYF
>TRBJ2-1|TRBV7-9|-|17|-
TGTGCCAGCAACTCCCCTGGGGGGGCTATCTCCTACAATGAGCAGTTCTTC
CASNSPGGAISYNEQFF
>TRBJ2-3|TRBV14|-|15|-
TGTGCCAGCAGCCTTGGCGGGATAAGCACAGATACGCAGTATTTT
CASSLGGISTDTQYF
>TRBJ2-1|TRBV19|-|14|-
TGTGCCAGTAGTATAATCCGGGGCTACAATGAGCAGTTCTTC
CASSIIRGYNEQFF
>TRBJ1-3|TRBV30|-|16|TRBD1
TGTGCCTGGAGTGTATCGCGGACAGGGGCTGGAAACACCATATATTTT
CAWSVSRTGAGNTIYF
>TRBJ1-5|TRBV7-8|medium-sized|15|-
TGTGCCAGCAGCTTATTCGGGGGTAGCAATCAGCCCCAGCATTTT
CASSLFGGSNQPQHF
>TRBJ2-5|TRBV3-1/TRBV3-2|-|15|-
TGTGCCAGCAGCCAAGGGAGTACTTACCAAGAGACCCAGTACTTC
CASSQGSTYQETQYF
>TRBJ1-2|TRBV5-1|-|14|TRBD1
TGCGCCAGCAGCACGGGGACAGAAAACTATGGCTACACCTTC
CASSTGTENYGYTF
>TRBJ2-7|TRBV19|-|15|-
TGTGCCAGTAGTCCCAAGGGACTTGGCTCCGGGGAGCAGTACTTC
CASSPKGLGSGEQYF
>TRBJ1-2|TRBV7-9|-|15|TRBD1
TGTGCCAGCAGCACACAGGGGGCGTTGAACTATGGCTACACCTTC
CASSTQGALNYGYTF
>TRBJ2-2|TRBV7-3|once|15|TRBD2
TGTGCCAGCAGCTTTAGCGGGAGCGGCACCGGGGAGCTGTTTTTT
CASSFSGSGTGELFF
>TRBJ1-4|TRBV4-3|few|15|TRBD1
TGCGCCAGCAGGTTGCAGGGGGCGGCTAATGAAAAACTGTTTTTT
CASRLQGAANEKLFF
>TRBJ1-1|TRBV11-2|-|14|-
TGTGCCAGCAGCTCCTTAAGGGGGAACACTGAAGCTTTCTTT
CASSSLRGNTEAFF
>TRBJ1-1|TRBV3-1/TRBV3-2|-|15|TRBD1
TGTGCCAGCAGCACCCAGGACAGGGTGAACACTGAAGCTTTCTTT
CASSTQDRVNTEAFF
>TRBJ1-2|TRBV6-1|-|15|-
TGTGCCAGCAGTGAAGCCCCGGGGGATTTTTATGGCTACACCTTC
CASSEAPGDFYGYTF
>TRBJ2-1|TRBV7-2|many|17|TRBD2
TGTGCCAGCAGCAACCTAGCGGGGGGCCCCGGACCCAATGAGCAGTTCTTC
CASSNLAGGPGPNEQFF
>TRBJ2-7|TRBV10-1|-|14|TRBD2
TGCGCCACGAATCCCGGGGGGGATAGCTACGAGCAGTACTTC
CATNPGGDSYEQYF
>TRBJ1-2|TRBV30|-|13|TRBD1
TGTGCCTGGAGTGGCGGACAGGGAAGAGGCTACACCTTC
CAWSGGQGRGYTF
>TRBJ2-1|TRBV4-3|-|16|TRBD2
TGCGCCAGCAGCCAGGAACTAGCGGGAGGTTGGAATGAGCAGTTCTTC
CASSQELAGGWNEQFF
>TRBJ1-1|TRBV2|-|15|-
TGTGCCAGCGGCCGAGACTTGACAGCGAACACTGAAGCTTTCTTT
CASGRDLTANTEAFF
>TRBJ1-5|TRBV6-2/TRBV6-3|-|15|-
TGTGCCAGCAGTTGGCAGGGTGGGTTCGGTCAGCCCCAGCATTTT
CASSWQGGFGQPQHF
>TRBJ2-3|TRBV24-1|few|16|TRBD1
TGTGCCACCAGTGATCCGGGACAGGGAGGCCCAGATACGCAGTATTTT
CATSDPGQGGPDTQYF
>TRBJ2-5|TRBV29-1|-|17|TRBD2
TGCAGCGTTGAACATTTGCCGGGACTAGCGGGGGTTGAGACCCAGTACTTC
CSVEHLPGLAGVETQYF
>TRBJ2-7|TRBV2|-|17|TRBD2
TGTGCCAGCAGAACCCCGGGACTAGCGGGAGGGCCGAACGAGCAGTACTTC
CASRTPGLAGGPNEQYF
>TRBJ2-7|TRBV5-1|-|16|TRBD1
TGCGCCAGCAGCTCCATCCGGGACAGGGGACCCTACGAGCAGTACTTC
CASSSIRDRGPYEQYF
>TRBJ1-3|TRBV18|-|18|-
TGTGCCAGCTCACCAAATTCGTTCCAGGGGAGCTCTGGAAACACCATATATTTT
CASSPNSFQGSSGNTIYF
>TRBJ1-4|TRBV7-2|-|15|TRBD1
TGTGCCAGCAGCGCCGGGGACAGAGATAATGAAAAACTGTTTTTT
CASSAGDRDNEKLFF
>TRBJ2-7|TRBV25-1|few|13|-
TGTGCCAGCAGGAGCCCAGGGGCCTACGAGCAGTACTTC
CASRSPGAYEQYF
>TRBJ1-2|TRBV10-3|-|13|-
TGTGCCATCAGTAAGACAGTGAACTATGGCTACACCTTC
CAISKTVNYGYTF